This T cell receptor (beta chain) originates from a study of CD8 T cells in ankylosing spondylitis. This clonotype was observed many times. Molecular-barcoded quantitative 5'-RACE produced these TCR beta libraries. TCRdb recomputed calls from the 5' RACE reads with MiXCR, one row per CDR3 protein. The table has 200,000 to 250,000 distinct CDR3 sequences, approximately 10% seen once. The specimen sequenced was blood, either unsorted or a sorted T cell fraction (not recorded which). The sequence was obtained from a male donor with ankylosing spondylitis or in good health (not recorded which).

This chain's CDR3 is CASSFLNTDTQYF. The DNA for the CDR3 is TGTGCCAGCAGCTTTCTGAACACAGATACGCAGTATTTT. The chain joins TRBV12-1 to TRBJ2-3. TRBV12-1 is a documented pseudogene. The CDR3 is 13 amino acids.